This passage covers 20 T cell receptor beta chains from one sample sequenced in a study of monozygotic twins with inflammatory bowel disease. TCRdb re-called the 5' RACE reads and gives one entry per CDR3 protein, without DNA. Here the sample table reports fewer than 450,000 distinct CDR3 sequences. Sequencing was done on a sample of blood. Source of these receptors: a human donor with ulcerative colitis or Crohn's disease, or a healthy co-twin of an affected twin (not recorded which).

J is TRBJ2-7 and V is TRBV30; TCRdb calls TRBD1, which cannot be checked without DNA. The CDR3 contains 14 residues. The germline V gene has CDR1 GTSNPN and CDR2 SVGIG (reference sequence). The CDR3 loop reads CAWSMTGLTYEQYF.

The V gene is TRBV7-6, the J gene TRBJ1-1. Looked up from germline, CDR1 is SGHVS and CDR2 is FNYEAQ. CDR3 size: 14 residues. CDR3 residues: CASSLENKNTEAFF.

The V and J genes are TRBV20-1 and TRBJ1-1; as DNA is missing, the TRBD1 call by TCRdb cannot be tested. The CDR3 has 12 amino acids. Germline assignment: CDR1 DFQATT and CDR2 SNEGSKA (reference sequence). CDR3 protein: CSVPPRATEAFF.

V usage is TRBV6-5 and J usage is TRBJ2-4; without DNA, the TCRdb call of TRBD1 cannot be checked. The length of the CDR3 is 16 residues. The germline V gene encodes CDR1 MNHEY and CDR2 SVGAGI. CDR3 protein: CASSSTEDRGKNIQYF.

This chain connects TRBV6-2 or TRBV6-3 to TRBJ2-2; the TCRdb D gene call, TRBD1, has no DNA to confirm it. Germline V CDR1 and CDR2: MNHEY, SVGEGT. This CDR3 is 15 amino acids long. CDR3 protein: CASSYQGLNTGELFF.

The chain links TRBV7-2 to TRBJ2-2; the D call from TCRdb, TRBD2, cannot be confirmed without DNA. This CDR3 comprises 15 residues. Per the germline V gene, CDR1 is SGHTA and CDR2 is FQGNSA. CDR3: CASSFQGLNTGELFF.

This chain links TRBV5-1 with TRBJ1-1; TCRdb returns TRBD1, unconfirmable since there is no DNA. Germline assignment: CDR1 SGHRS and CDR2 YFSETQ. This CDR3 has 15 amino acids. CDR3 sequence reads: CASSETGGANTEAFF.

The CDR3 is CSARVGGGGGDTEAFF. The chain links TRBV20-1 to TRBJ1-1. There are 16 residues in the CDR3. CDR1 is DFQATT and CDR2 is SNEGSKA in the germline V gene (reference sequence).

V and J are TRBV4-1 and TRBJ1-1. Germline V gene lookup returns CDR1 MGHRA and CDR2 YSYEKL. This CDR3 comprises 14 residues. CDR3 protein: CASSQVDRNTEAFF.

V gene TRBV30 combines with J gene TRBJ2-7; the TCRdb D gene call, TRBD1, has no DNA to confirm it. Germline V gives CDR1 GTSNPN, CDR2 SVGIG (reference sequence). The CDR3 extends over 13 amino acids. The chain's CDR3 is CAWSVSGQYEQYF.

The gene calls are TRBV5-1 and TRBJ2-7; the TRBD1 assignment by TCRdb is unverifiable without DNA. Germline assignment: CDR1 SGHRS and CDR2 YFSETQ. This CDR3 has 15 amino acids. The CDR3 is CASSLGWDRRYEQYF.

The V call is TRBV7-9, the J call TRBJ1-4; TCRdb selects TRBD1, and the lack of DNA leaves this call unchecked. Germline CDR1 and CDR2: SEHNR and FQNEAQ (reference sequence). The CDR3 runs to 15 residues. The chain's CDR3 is CASSHDTGAGEKLFF. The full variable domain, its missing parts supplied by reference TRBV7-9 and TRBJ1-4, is DTGVSQNPRHKITKRGQNVTFRCDPISEHNRLYWYRQTLGQGPEFLTYFQNEAQLEKSRLLSDRFSAERPKGSFSTLEIQRTEQGDSAMYLCASSHDTGAGEKLFFGSGTQLSVL.

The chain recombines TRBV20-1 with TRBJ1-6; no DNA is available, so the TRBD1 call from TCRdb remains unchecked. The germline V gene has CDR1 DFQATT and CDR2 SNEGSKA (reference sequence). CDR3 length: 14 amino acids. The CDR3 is CSPWLRTYNSPLHF.

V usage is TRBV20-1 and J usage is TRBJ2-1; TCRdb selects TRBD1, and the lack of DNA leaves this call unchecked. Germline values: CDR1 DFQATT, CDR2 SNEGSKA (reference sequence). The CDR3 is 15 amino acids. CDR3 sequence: CSADSHPSSYNEQFF.

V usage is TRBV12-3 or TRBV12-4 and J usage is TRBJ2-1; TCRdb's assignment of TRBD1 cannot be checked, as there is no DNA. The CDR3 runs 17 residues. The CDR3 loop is CASSLVDPGHSYNEQFF.

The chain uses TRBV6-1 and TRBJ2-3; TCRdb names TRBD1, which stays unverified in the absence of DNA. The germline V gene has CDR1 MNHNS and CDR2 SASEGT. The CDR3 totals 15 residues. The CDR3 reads CASRAWDSGTDTQYF.

Here the CDR3 reads CSALDRRQETQYF. The J gene is TRBJ2-5, the V gene TRBV20-1; the D call from TCRdb, TRBD1, cannot be confirmed without DNA. The CDR3 runs to 13 residues. Germline V gene data show CDR1 as DFQATT and CDR2 as SNEGSKA (reference sequence).

CDR3 amino acids: CAIMGERAGFNTQYF. The gene calls are TRBV10-3 and TRBJ2-3; TCRdb reports TRBD2, a call that lacks DNA to check it against. Germline CDR1 is ENHRY and CDR2 is SYGVKD. This CDR3 has 15 residues.

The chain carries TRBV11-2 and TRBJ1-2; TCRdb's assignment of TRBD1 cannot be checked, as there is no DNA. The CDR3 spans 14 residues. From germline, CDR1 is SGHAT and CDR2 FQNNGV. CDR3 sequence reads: CASLGPQGFYGYTF.

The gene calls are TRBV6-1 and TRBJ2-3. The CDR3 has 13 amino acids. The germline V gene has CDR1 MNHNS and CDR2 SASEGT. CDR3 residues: CASSKPSTDTQYF.